This TCR beta chain was captured by sequencing in a study of radiation and T cells in renal cell carcinoma. Study in general: Nephrectomy followed 15 Gy stereotactic body radiation by 4 weeks. Study-level points and caveats: Baseline intratumoral clonotype presence is unknown without pretreatment biopsies. In blood, top tumor clones expanded by 2 weeks, shrinking by 4.

Measured with immunoSEQ multiplex PCR; TCRdb has only the in-frame clones, and not every one. The table has 120,000 or so clones, more than 75% seen once. The length of the CDR3 is 15 residues. Germline V lookup: CDR1 SGHTA, CDR2 FQGNSA. V was cut by 10 bases and J by 2 bases, with 20 bases left in between. Time point: blood 2 weeks post-SBRT. Treatment described: 15 Gy SBRT to primary tumor, nephrectomy 4 weeks later. After SBRT, blood was collected at 2 and 4 weeks, plus baseline. This clone was recorded a few times. Antigen: not known. The source material was blood, sampled from a patient whose treatment included radiotherapy and nephrectomy. This TCR was recovered from a woman aged 70-85 years with renal cell carcinoma. J is TRBJ1-2 and V is TRBV7-2, with D possibly TRBD1 on 6 matching bases. CDR3 DNA sequence: TGTGCCACCTCCCTGGGGGGGGCGCCGAACTATGGCTACACCTTC. Translated, it gives CATSLGGAPNYGYTF.